This T cell receptor beta chain came from a study of blood T cells in healthy people across ages. With a J-beta primer mix and a sample-barcoded 5' primer, a second PCR ran roughly 7 to 11 cycles. TCRdb itself ran the 5' RACE reads through MiXCR, one entry per CDR3 protein. The sample shows over a million distinct CDR3 sequences, 42% of them seen only once. This clonotype was counted a single time. Aged roughly 6 to 100, donors were systemically healthy Caucasians from Russia. Trimming took 4 bases from V and 0 from J; bases not matched to a gene: 9. Germline values: CDR1 SGHTA, CDR2 FQGNSA. This CDR3 has 17 amino acids.

This chain links TRBV7-2 with TRBJ2-3, with 8 bases that match TRBD2. The TCR sequence derives from a woman aged 18-30 years in good health. The sequencing input was blood. The CDR3 nucleotides are TGTGCCAGCAGCTACCATCCGGGGGGGCACAGCACAGATACGCAGTATTTT. Encoded protein: CASSYHPGGHSTDTQYF.